This T cell receptor (beta chain) was obtained from a study of regulatory T cells in long-lasting Graves disease. Building the TCR beta libraries relied on iRepertoire HTBI primers, and CDR3 regions underwent Arm-PCR. One entry per CDR3 protein, called by TCRdb with MiXCR from the multiplex PCR reads. The sample comprises 500,000 or so distinct CDR3 sequences, about 14% of which are singletons, and around a sixth rests with the top ten. Per germline, CDR1 MDHEN and CDR2 SYDVKM. This CDR3 region has 13 residues. V dropped 1 base and J dropped 4 bases, with 7 bases sitting between them. This clonotype was picked up a small number of times. Specified time point: newly diagnosed GD, antithyroid drugs for less than 3 months. Extracted RNA from PBMCs served as the source of the TCR library. Roughly 10 milliliters of peripheral blood were taken and placed in EDTA tubes. These records were also assigned to another study, of T cells in Graves' hyperthyroidism and ophthalmopathy. That study reports: First-round RT-PCR of the TCR CDR3 relied on the HTBI primer set.

The material sequenced was peripheral blood mononuclear cells (PBMCs), taken at new diagnosis, from a patient treated with antithyroid drugs. The sequence came from a woman in her forties or fifties with Graves disease. The V gene is TRBV28, the J gene TRBJ1-2; D is unresolved. CDR3 loop: CASSLLESYGYTF. As DNA, the CDR3 is TGTGCCAGCAGTTTATTAGAATCCTATGGCTACACCTTC.